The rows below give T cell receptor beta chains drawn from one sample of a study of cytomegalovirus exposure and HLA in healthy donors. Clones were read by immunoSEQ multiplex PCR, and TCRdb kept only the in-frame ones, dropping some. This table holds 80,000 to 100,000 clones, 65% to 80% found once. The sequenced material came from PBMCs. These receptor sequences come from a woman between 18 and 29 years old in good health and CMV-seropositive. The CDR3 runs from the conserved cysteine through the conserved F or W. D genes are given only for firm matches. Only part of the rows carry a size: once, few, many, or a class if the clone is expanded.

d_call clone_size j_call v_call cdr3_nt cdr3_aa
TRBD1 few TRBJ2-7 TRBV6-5 TGTGCCACCACGACAGGGGGCCTCCTCTACGAGCAGTACTTC CATTTGGLLYEQYF
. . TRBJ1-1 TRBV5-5 TGTGCCAGCAGCTTGGGCAGTTACACTGAAGCTTTCTTT CASSLGSYTEAFF
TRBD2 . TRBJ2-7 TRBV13 TGTGCCAGCAGCCATACTAGCGGGCCCTCCTACGAGCAGTACTTC CASSHTSGPSYEQYF
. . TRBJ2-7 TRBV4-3 TGCGCCAGCAGCCAAGAGGCAGGGAGGTACGAGCAGTACTTC CASSQEAGRYEQYF
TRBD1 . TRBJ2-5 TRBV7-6 TGTGCCAGCAGCCCGCGGACAGGGGGATCTCAAGAGACCCAGTACTTC CASSPRTGGSQETQYF
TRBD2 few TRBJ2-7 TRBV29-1 TGCAGCGCTGGGGAGGGGCCTGATCGGGAGCAGTACTTC CSAGEGPDREQYF
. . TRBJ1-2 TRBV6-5 TGTGCCAGCAGCCCATCAGGGCCCCTCTATGGCTACACCTTC CASSPSGPLYGYTF
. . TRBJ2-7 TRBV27 TGTGCCATCCGTATCCAGTACGGACAGCACGCCTACGAGCAGTACTTC CAIRIQYGQHAYEQYF
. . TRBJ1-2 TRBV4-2 TGTGCCAGCAGCCAAGTTCAGGTTCCTAACTATGGCTACACCTTC CASSQVQVPNYGYTF
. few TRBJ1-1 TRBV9 TGTGCCAGCAGCCCCACGACAGAAGCTTTCTTT CASSPTTEAFF
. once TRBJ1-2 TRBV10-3 TGTGCCATCAGTGAGAAGCTCGACACTCAGCATGGCTACACCTTC CAISEKLDTQHGYTF
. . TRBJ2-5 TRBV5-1 TGCGCCAGCAGCAGCAGGGTTCAAGAGACCCAGTACTTC CASSSRVQETQYF
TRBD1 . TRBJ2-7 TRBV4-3 TGCGCCAGCAGCCAAGGCGACAGGGGTACCTACGAGCAGTACTTC CASSQGDRGTYEQYF
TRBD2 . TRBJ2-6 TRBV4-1 TGCGCCAGCAGCCAGTCTAGCGGGCTGAACTCTGGGGCCAACGTCCTGACTTTC CASSQSSGLNSGANVLTF
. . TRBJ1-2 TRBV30 TGTGCCTGGACCGCGCAAAGGGGCCTCTATGGCTACACCTTC CAWTAQRGLYGYTF
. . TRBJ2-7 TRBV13 TGTGCCAGCAGCTTAGGCCGAGTATACGAGCAGTACTTC CASSLGRVYEQYF
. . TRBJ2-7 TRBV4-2 TGTGCCAGCAGCCAAGAAAGCGGCGGTCCCCCCTACGAGCAGTACTTC CASSQESGGPPYEQYF
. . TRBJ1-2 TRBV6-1 TGTGCCAGCAGTGCACAGAACTATGGCTACACCTTC CASSAQNYGYTF
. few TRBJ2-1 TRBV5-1 TGCGCCAGCAGCTTGGGACTTAATAATGAGCAGTTCTTC CASSLGLNNEQFF